This TCR beta chain was retrieved from a study of T cell changes during pregnancy in multiple sclerosis (dated by TCRdb to the late 2010s). With respect to the entire study: Changes in the T cell repertoire over the course of pregnancy were examined in this study in women with multiple sclerosis.

As concerns this clone: The antigen it recognizes is unknown. Base qualities are not provided; no much larger clone lies one nucleotide away.

To prepare the library, the immunoSEQ multiplex PCR assay was applied. Not all clones reach the TCRdb copy of this immuneACCESS table, which keeps in-frame sequences only. Checked studies attribute under half of the gap to unresolved V genes and leave the rest unexplained. The sample table records 50,000 to 70,000 clones; roughly 92% of these occur just once. Clones ranked in the top ten supply roughly 1.4% of the sample. V and J lose 6 bases and 5 bases, and a span of 14 bases separates them. Spanning cysteine to phenylalanine, the CDR3 consists of 14 amino acids. The retained sequence is limited to the CDR3, 42 bases, with the frame set at the first base. CDR1 and CDR2 are drawn from the germline V gene: KGHSH, LQKENI.

This specimen consisted of peripheral blood, obtained in the second trimester of pregnancy. The rearranged segments are TRBV18 and TRBJ1-5, with a tentative D gene TRBD1 over 6 matching bases. This receptor was taken from a female donor with multiple sclerosis, enrolled in a pregnancy study. The DNA reads as follows: TGTGCCAGCTCGCAACAGGGATGGGATCAGCCCCAGCATTTT. Its protein is CASSQQGWDQPQHF.